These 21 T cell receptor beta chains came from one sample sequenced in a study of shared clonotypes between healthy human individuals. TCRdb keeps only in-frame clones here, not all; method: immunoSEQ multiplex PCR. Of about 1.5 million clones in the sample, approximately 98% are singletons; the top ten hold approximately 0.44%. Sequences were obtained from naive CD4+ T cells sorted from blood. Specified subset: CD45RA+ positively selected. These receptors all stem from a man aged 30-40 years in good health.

The CDR3 region has the DNA TGTGCCAGCTCACCACCCGGGGGAGTCACTGAAGCTTTCTTT. This gives the protein CASSPPGGVTEAFF. This chain connects TRBV18 to TRBJ1-1, with D possibly matching TRBD1 (5 bases). The CDR3 covers 14 residues. Trimming took 0 bases from V and 4 from J, leaving 9 bases between them. Per germline, CDR1 KGHSH and CDR2 LQKENI.

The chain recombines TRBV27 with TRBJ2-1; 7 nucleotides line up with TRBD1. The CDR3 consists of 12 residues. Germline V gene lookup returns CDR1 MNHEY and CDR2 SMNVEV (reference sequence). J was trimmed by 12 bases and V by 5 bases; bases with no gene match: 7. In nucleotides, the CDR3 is TGTGCCAGCAGTCTACCCGGGACAGCGCAGTTCTTC. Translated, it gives CASSLPGTAQFF.

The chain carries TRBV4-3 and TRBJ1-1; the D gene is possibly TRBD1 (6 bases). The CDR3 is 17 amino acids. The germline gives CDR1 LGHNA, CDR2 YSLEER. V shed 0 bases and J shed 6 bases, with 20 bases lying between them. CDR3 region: CASSQDSSGHTPAEAFF. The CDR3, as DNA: TGCGCCAGCAGCCAAGATTCTTCGGGACACACTCCGGCTGAAGCTTTCTTT.

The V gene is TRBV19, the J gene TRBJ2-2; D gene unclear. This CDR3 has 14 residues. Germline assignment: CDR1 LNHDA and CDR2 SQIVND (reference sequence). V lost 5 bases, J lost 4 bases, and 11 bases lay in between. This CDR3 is CASSVDATTGELFF. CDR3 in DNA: TGTGCCAGTAGTGTGGACGCGACCACCGGGGAGCTGTTTTTT.

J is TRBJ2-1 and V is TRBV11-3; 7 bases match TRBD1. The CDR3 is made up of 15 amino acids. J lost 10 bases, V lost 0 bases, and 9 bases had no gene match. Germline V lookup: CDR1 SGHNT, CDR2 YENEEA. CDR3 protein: CASSLEGTASREQFF. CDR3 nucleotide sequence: TGTGCCAGCAGCTTAGAAGGGACAGCGTCTAGGGAGCAGTTCTTC.

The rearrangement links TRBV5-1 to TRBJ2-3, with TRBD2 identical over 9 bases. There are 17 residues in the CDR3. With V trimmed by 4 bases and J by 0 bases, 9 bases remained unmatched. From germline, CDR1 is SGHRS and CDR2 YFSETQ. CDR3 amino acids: CASSPGLAADSTDTQYF. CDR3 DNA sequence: TGCGCCAGCAGCCCGGGACTAGCAGCTGATAGCACAGATACGCAGTATTTT.

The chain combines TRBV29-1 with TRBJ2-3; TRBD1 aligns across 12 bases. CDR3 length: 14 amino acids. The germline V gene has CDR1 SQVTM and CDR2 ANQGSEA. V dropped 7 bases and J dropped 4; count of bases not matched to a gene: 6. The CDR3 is CSARDRGLADTQYF. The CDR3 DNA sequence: TGCAGCGCCCGGGACAGGGGGCTGGCAGATACGCAGTATTTT.

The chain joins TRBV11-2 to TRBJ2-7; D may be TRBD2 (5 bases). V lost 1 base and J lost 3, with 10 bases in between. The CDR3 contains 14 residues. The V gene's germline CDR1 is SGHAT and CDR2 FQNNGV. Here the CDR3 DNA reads TGTGCCAGCAGCTTAGTCGGACTCTACTACGAGCAGTACTTC. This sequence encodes CASSLVGLYYEQYF.

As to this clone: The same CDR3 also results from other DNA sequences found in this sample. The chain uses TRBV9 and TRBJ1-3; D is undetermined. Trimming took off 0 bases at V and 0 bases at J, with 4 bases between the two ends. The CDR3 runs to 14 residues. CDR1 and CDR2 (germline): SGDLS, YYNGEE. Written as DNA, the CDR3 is TGTGCCAGCAGCGTAGAACTCTCTGGAAACACCATATATTTT. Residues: CASSVELSGNTIYF.

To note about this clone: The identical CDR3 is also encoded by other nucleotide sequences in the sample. As DNA, the CDR3 is TGTGCCAGCAGCTTAGGACAGTATAATGAAAAACTGTTTTTT. It translates to CASSLGQYNEKLFF. The chain has TRBV7-9 and TRBJ1-4; D may be TRBD1 (5 bases). Germline assignment: CDR1 SEHNR and CDR2 FQNEAQ (reference sequence). This CDR3 contains 14 residues. The V gene lost 1 base and the J gene lost 4 bases, with 7 bases spanning the gap.

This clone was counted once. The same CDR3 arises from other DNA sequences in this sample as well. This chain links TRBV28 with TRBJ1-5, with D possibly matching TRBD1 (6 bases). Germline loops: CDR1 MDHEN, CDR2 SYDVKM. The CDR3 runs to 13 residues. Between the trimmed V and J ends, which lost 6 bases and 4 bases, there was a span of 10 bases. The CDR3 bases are TGTGCCAGCAGAGGTACAGGGAATCAGCCCCAGCATTTT. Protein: CASRGTGNQPQHF.

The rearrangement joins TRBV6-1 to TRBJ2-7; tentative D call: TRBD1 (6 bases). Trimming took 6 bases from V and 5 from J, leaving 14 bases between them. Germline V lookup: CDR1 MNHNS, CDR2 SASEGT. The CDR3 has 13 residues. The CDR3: CASRFTGIHEQYF. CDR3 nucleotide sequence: TGTGCCAGCAGGTTTACAGGGATACACGAGCAGTACTTC.

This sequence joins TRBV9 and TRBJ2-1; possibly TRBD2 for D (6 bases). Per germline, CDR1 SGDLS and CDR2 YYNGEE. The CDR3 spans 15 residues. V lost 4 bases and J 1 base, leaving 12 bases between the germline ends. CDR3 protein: CASSPGSASYNEQFF. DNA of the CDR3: TGTGCCAGCAGCCCCGGGAGTGCGTCCTACAATGAGCAGTTCTTC.

CDR3 nucleotides: TGTGCCAGCAGCTTGCCTAGCGGGAGTTTCGAAGAGACCCAGTACTTC. Protein sequence: CASSLPSGSFEETQYF. V and J are TRBV5-4 and TRBJ2-5, with TRBD2 identical over 10 bases. The V gene's germline CDR1 is SGHNT and CDR2 YYREEE (reference sequence). The CDR3 totals 16 residues. V lost 1 base, J lost 3 bases, and 6 bases stayed unmatched.

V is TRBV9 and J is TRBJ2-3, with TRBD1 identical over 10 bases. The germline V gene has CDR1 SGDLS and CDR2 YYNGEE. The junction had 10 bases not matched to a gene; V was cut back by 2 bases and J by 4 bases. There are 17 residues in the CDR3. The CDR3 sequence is CASSVRPGQGGSDTQYF. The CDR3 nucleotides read TGTGCCAGCAGCGTTCGACCCGGACAGGGGGGCTCAGATACGCAGTATTTT.

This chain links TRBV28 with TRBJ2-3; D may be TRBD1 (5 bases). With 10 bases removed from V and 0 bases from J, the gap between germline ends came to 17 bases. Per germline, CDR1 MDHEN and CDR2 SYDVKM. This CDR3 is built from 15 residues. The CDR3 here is CATQGSETSTDTQYF. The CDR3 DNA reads TGTGCCACTCAGGGAAGCGAAACTAGCACAGATACGCAGTATTTT.

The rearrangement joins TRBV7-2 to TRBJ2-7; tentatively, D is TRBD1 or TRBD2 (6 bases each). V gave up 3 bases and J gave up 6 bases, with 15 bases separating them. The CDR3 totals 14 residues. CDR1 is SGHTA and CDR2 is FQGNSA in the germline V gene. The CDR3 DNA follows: TGTGCCAGCAGCTTGTTTCCGGGGGCGGGCGAGCAGTACTTC. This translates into CASSLFPGAGEQYF.

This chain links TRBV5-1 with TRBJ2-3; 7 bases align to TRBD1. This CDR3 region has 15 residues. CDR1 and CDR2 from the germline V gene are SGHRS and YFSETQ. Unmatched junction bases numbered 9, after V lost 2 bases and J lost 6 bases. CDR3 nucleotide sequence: TGCGCCAGCAGCTTAGGGGGCCTCATGCATGATACGCAGTATTTT. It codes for CASSLGGLMHDTQYF.

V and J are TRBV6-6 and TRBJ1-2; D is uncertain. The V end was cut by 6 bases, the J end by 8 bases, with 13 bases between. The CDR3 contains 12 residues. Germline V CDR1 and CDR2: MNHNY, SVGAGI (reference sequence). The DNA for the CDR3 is TGTGCCAGCAGCCCAATTCAAAACGGCTACACCTTC. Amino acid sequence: CASSPIQNGYTF.

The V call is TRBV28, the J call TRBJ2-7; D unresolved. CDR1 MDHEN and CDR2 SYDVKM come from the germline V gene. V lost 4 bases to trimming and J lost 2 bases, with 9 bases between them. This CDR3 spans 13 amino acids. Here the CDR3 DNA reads TGTGCCAGCAGTTATGGATTGGCCTACGAGCAGTACTTC. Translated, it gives CASSYGLAYEQYF.

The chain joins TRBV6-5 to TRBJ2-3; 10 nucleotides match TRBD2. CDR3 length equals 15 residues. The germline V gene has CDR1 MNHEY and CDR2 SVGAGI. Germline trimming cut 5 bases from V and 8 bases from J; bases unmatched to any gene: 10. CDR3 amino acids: CASSRAGGRTGTQYF. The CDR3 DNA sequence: TGTGCCAGCAGTCGAGCGGGAGGGAGGACGGGTACGCAGTATTTT.